This is a list of T cell receptor beta chains from one sample in a study of regulatory T cells in long-lasting Graves disease. TCRdb reprocessed the multiplex PCR reads via MiXCR and lists one record per CDR3 protein. The table lists some 470,000 distinct CDR3 sequences, 20% to 25% of them singletons, with about 7% in the top ten. The sequenced sample was peripheral blood mononuclear cells (PBMCs), obtained when the disease was refractory, from a patient treated with antithyroid drugs. All receptors come from a female donor with Graves disease. The CDR3 runs from the conserved cysteine through the conserved F or W. Each record gives: D gene, clone size, V gene, J gene, CDR3 protein, CDR3 DNA. The D gene is left open where the match is weak. A clone size is listed for some rows: how often the clone was seen (once, few, many), or a class if it is expanded.

>.|many|TRBV3-1|TRBJ2-7
CASSQVKYEQYF
TGTGCCAGCAGCCAAGTGAAGTACGAGCAGTACTTC
>.|.|TRBV28|TRBJ1-1
CASTLWGGGTEAFF
TGTGCCAGCACTTTATGGGGAGGTGGAACTGAAGCTTTCTTT
>.|.|TRBV11-2|TRBJ2-7
CASSPLRASATYEQYF
TGTGCCAGCAGCCCCCTTAGGGCTAGCGCGACCTACGAGCAGTACTTC
>TRBD2|few|TRBV7-3|TRBJ2-1
CASSLGETGGGYEQFF
TGTGCCAGCAGCTTAGGAGAAACGGGAGGAGGTTATGAGCAGTTCTTC
>.|.|TRBV5-1|TRBJ1-4
CASSFGQPNEKLFF
TGCGCCAGCAGCTTTGGACAACCTAATGAAAAACTGTTTTTT
>.|many|TRBV12-3/TRBV12-4|TRBJ2-7
CASSFDGGSYEQYF
TGTGCCAGCAGTTTTGATGGGGGTAGCTACGAGCAGTACTTC
>TRBD2|few|TRBV7-9|TRBJ2-5
CASSLALAGVLETQYF
TGTGCCAGCAGCTTAGCTCTAGCGGGAGTGTTAGAGACCCAGTACTTC
>TRBD1|few|TRBV5-1|TRBJ2-2
CASSSSGGANTGELFF
TGCGCCAGCAGCTCCTCAGGGGGAGCGAACACCGGGGAGCTGTTTTTT
>.|few|TRBV20-1|TRBJ2-4
CSVPNEGGAQNIQYF
TGCAGTGTCCCCAATGAGGGGGGGGCTCAAAACATTCAGTACTTC
>.|.|TRBV20-1|TRBJ1-1
CSALYGQYPTEAFF
TGCAGTGCTCTTTATGGACAGTACCCCACTGAAGCTTTCTTT
>TRBD1|.|TRBV5-1|TRBJ1-2
CASSPSFPGQGKEGYTF
TGCGCCAGCAGCCCCTCCTTTCCGGGACAGGGGAAGGAAGGCTACACCTTC
>TRBD1|.|TRBV30|TRBJ2-7
CAWTSTGSSEQYF
TGTGCCTGGACTTCGACAGGGTCGAGCGAGCAGTACTTC
>.|many|TRBV6-5|TRBJ1-1
CASSSHEIMNTEAFF
TGTGCCAGCAGTTCTCACGAGATTATGAACACTGAAGCTTTCTTT
>TRBD2|many|TRBV2|TRBJ2-5
CASSEWLTSGGLLAGTQYF
TGTGCCAGCAGTGAGTGGCTGACTAGCGGGGGCCTCCTCGCCGGGACCCAGTACTTC
>TRBD1|once|TRBV9|TRBJ1-3
CASSGDRGFSGNTIYF
TGTGCCAGCAGCGGGGACAGGGGCTTCTCTGGAAACACCATATATTTT
>TRBD2|few|TRBV27|TRBJ2-5
CASSLNSGRAGETQYF
TGTGCCAGCAGTTTGAATAGCGGGAGGGCTGGGGAGACCCAGTACTTC
>TRBD2|many|TRBV5-1|TRBJ2-7
CASRERRESYEQYF
TGCGCCAGCAGGGAACGGCGGGAGTCCTACGAGCAGTACTTC
>TRBD1|many|TRBV7-8|TRBJ2-5
CASSSLRDRLLETQYF
TGTGCCAGCAGCAGTCTGAGGGACAGGCTATTGGAGACCCAGTACTTC
>TRBD2|.|TRBV10-1|TRBJ2-5
CASSVGVAGGPGETQYF
TGCGCCAGCAGTGTGGGTGTCGCGGGGGGCCCGGGAGAGACCCAGTACTTC
>.|.|TRBV20-1|TRBJ1-5
CSAISTSNQPQHF
TGCAGTGCTATTTCCACTAGCAATCAGCCCCAGCATTTT
>TRBD2|many|TRBV7-2|TRBJ2-7
CASSFGLAASENEQYF
TGTGCCAGCAGCTTCGGACTAGCGGCCTCTGAAAACGAGCAGTACTTC
>.|.|TRBV28|TRBJ1-1
CASSSPGEYTEAFF
TGTGCCAGCAGTTCCCCGGGGGAATATACTGAAGCTTTCTTT
>TRBD1|.|TRBV4-1|TRBJ2-5
CASSQVSQGARRETQYF
TGCGCCAGCAGCCAAGTTTCCCAGGGGGCGAGAAGGGAGACCCAGTACTTC
>.|few|TRBV7-8|TRBJ1-1
CASSSAVDTEAFF
TGTGCCAGCAGCTCCGCGGTAGACACTGAAGCTTTCTTT
>.|.|TRBV7-3|TRBJ2-7
CASSSGPLARLHSYEQYF
TGTGCCAGCAGCTCTGGACCCCTAGCCAGGCTACACTCCTACGAGCAGTACTTC
>.|.|TRBV14|TRBJ2-5
CASSQVTDATQYF
TGTGCCAGCAGCCAAGTTACAGACGCGACCCAGTACTTC
>.|many|TRBV28|TRBJ2-5
CASSQSRWETQYF
TGTGCCAGCAGCCAATCGAGATGGGAGACCCAGTACTTC
>.|many|TRBV7-9|TRBJ2-5
CASSLGRHQETQYF
TGTGCCAGCAGCTTAGGTCGCCACCAAGAGACCCAGTACTTC
>.|many|TRBV28|TRBJ1-6
CASSLPAENSPLHF
TGTGCCAGCAGCCTCCCTGCCGAGAATTCACCCCTCCACTTT
>TRBD1|few|TRBV7-9|TRBJ2-3
CASSLGDRDPDTQYF
TGTGCCAGCAGCTTGGGGGACAGGGACCCAGATACGCAGTATTTT
>.|.|TRBV2|TRBJ2-1
CASRSPLGNEQFF
TGTGCCAGCAGATCCCCCCTGGGGAATGAGCAGTTCTTC
>TRBD2|many|TRBV28|TRBJ2-5
CASIPGGTSQETQYF
TGTGCCTCGATACCGGGGGGTACAAGCCAAGAGACCCAGTACTTC
>.|few|TRBV20-1|TRBJ2-1
CSARVWGAEYNEQFF
TGCAGTGCTAGAGTGTGGGGGGCTGAGTACAATGAGCAGTTCTTC
>TRBD1|many|TRBV28|TRBJ1-6
CASSPKQGDNSPLHF
TGTGCCAGCAGCCCAAAGCAGGGGGATAATTCACCCCTCCACTTT
>.|many|TRBV6-1|TRBJ1-5
CASRMTFGGMNQPQHF
TGTGCCAGCCGAATGACTTTTGGAGGGATGAATCAGCCCCAGCATTTT
>.|many|TRBV24-1|TRBJ1-2
CATSDFGSDGYTF
TGTGCCACCAGTGATTTTGGGTCCGATGGCTACACCTTC
>.|.|TRBV30|TRBJ2-4
CAWSPGMAKNIQYF
TGTGCCTGGAGTCCAGGGATGGCCAAAAACATTCAGTACTTC
>.|many|TRBV28|TRBJ2-7
CASSPRDNPVWQYF
TGTGCCAGCAGTCCCCGGGACAACCCAGTATGGCAGTACTTC
>.|many|TRBV7-2|TRBJ2-7
CASSPIPSRLYEQYF
TGTGCCAGCAGTCCGATTCCGTCCAGGTTGTACGAGCAGTACTTC
>.|many|TRBV6-1|TRBJ1-1
CASSASGGAEAFF
TGTGCCAGCAGTGCGTCTGGAGGCGCTGAAGCTTTCTTT
>TRBD1|.|TRBV12-3/TRBV12-4|TRBJ1-2
CASSFRDRGWGYTF
TGTGCCAGCAGTTTCCGGGACAGGGGATGGGGCTACACCTTC
>.|.|TRBV4-1|TRBJ2-7
CASSPRQTTTYEQYF
TGCGCCAGCAGCCCCCGACAGACAACTACCTACGAGCAGTACTTC
>TRBD1|many|TRBV6-1|TRBJ1-5
CASEKGQGYDQPQHF
TGTGCCAGCGAAAAAGGACAGGGCTACGATCAGCCCCAGCATTTT
>TRBD1|many|TRBV12-3/TRBV12-4|TRBJ2-7
CASRPTGGGHEQYF
TGTGCCAGCAGACCAACAGGGGGCGGCCACGAGCAGTACTTC
>TRBD1|many|TRBV13|TRBJ2-7
CASSLEGTAYEQYF
TGTGCCAGCAGCTTAGAAGGGACAGCCTACGAGCAGTACTTC
>.|many|TRBV7-9|TRBJ2-7
CASSAGPGEQYF
TGTGCCAGCAGCGCGGGCCCGGGGGAGCAGTACTTC
>TRBD1|.|TRBV12-3/TRBV12-4|TRBJ2-1
CASRRTGGDGNEQFF
TGTGCCAGCAGGCGGACAGGGGGTGATGGCAATGAGCAGTTCTTC
>TRBD1|few|TRBV9|TRBJ1-2
CASHGQGTHGYTF
TGTGCCAGCCATGGACAGGGAACACATGGCTACACCTTC
>.|few|TRBV10-3|TRBJ1-3
CAISERRTAFPEDTIYF
TGTGCCATCAGTGAGAGGAGGACGGCTTTTCCGGAGGACACCATATATTTT
>.|many|TRBV19|TRBJ1-5
CASSIGGQPQHF
TGTGCCAGTAGTATCGGGGGTCAGCCCCAGCATTTT
>.|.|TRBV30|TRBJ1-2
CAWSLATDGYTF
TGTGCCTGGAGTCTAGCCACCGATGGCTACACCTTC
>.|many|TRBV7-9|TRBJ2-6
CASSYGSSGANVLTF
TGTGCCAGCAGCTACGGGAGCTCTGGGGCCAACGTCCTGACTTTC
>.|few|TRBV7-9|TRBJ1-1
CASSSPDRNTEAFF
TGTGCCAGCAGCTCCCCCGACAGGAACACTGAAGCTTTCTTT
>.|many|TRBV28|TRBJ1-6
CASSGDTVWTLHF
TGTGCCAGCAGTGGGGACACCGTTTGGACCCTCCACTTT